This passage covers 32 T cell receptor beta chains from one sample sequenced in a study of regulatory T cells in long-lasting Graves disease. Noted time point: newly diagnosed GD, antithyroid drugs for less than 3 months. PBMC-extracted RNA yielded the TCR library. Assembly of TCR beta libraries relied on iRepertoire HTBI primers together with Arm-PCR of CDR3 regions. In TCRdb, the multiplex PCR reads were re-called with MiXCR into one record per CDR3 protein. This table has hundreds of thousands of distinct CDR3 sequences, roughly a sixth appearing once. The input for sequencing was peripheral blood mononuclear cells (PBMCs), taken at new diagnosis, from a patient treated with antithyroid drugs. These receptors originate from a female donor with Graves disease.

V gene TRBV7-2 combines with J gene TRBJ2-1; 7 bases match TRBD2. In germline, CDR1 is SGHTA, CDR2 FQGNSA. The CDR3 extends over 16 amino acids. V was clipped by 1 base and J by 7 bases; unmatched bases: 10. The CDR3 bases are TGTGCCAGCAGCTTAGTGGCCAGCGGGGCGCGGAATGAGCAGTTCTTC. Its protein is CASSLVASGARNEQFF.

This clonotype was seen many times. The chain uses TRBV20-1 and TRBJ1-1; the match to TRBD1 covers 7 bases. The CDR3 loop spans 15 amino acids. Germline assignment: CDR1 DFQATT and CDR2 SNEGSKA (reference sequence). Trimming took 0 bases from V and 3 from J; bases not matched to a gene: 7. CDR3 region: CSARDRQGADTEAFF. In nucleotides, the CDR3 is TGCAGTGCTAGAGATCGACAGGGCGCGGACACTGAAGCTTTCTTT.

This clonotype has ten or more counts. The DNA of the CDR3 is TGCAGTGCCAAACGAGGCTACGGTGGGGGTGGTGAGCAGTTCTTC. Translation gives CSAKRGYGGGGEQFF. This chain uses TRBV20-1 with TRBJ2-1, with D perhaps matching TRBD1 or TRBD2 (5 bases each). With 6 bases removed from V and 9 bases from J, the gap between germline ends came to 24 bases. This CDR3 has 15 amino acids. Germline V gene data show CDR1 as DFQATT and CDR2 as SNEGSKA (reference sequence).

This clonotype was seen at least ten times. The chain couples TRBV6-5 to TRBJ2-3, with 11 bases fitting TRBD1. CDR3 length: 16 residues. The V gene's germline CDR1 is MNHEY and CDR2 SVGAGI. The V gene end was trimmed by 3 bases and the J gene end by 6 bases; junction bases not matched to a gene: 8. The chain's CDR3 is CASSYSPGQGGDTQYF. The CDR3 DNA reads TGTGCCAGCAGTTATTCCCCGGGACAGGGGGGGGATACGCAGTATTTT.

This clonotype occurred many times. The V and J genes are TRBV6-5 and TRBJ2-1; D is unresolved. V shed 4 bases and J shed 5 bases, with 15 bases lying between them. Germline V gene sequence: CDR1 MNHEY, CDR2 SVGAGI. The CDR3 has 15 residues. CDR3 bases: TGTGCCAGCAGTTCCTCATCGGTATCCAACAATGAGCAGTTCTTC. Protein sequence: CASSSSSVSNNEQFF.

For this clonotype: Lacking the conserved final phenylalanine or tryptophan, this CDR3 likely reflects a read error. No DNA is shown, since the ends of the CDR3 on it are uncertain; the CDR3 is the one TCRdb lists. This sequence joins TRBV27 and TRBJ2-4; the table's D call, TRBD1, was not checked against the DNA. The CDR3 comprises 15 residues, both ends counted. Germline V gives CDR1 MNHEY, CDR2 SMNVEV (reference sequence). The CDR3: CASSLGQGREQYFGP.

The rearrangement joins TRBV12-3 or TRBV12-4 to TRBJ2-1, with 9 bases matching TRBD1. With 7 bases clipped from V and 8 bases from J, the junction kept 9 bases outside the gene matches. The CDR3 covers 14 residues. The CDR3 loop reads CASTKGQGIDEQFF. The CDR3 DNA is TGTGCCAGCACCAAGGGACAGGGAATAGATGAGCAGTTCTTC.

This clonotype was seen ten or more times. V usage is TRBV2 and J usage is TRBJ2-2, with TRBD2 matching 12 bases. After removal of 9 bases from V and 6 bases from J, the junction contained 2 bases not matched to a gene. CDR3 length equals 13 residues. Germline V lookup: CDR1 SNHLY, CDR2 FYNNEI. CDR3 bases: TGTGCCAGTCTAGCGGGAGGGTCCGGGGAGCTGTTTTTT. The encoded protein is CASLAGGSGELFF.

In this sample, this clonotype turned up a few times. The chain uses TRBV15 and TRBJ1-3; weak D call: TRBD1 (5 bases). The germline gives CDR1 LNHNV, CDR2 YYDKDF (reference sequence). The CDR3 totals 15 residues. V lost 0 bases and J lost 4, with 10 bases in between. This chain's CDR3 is CATSRDRREGNTIYF. The CDR3, as DNA: TGTGCCACCAGCAGAGATCGCAGGGAAGGAAACACCATATATTTT.

This clonotype was recorded many times. This chain connects TRBV6-2 or TRBV6-3 to TRBJ1-2; TRBD1 matches 7 bases. V shed 6 bases, J shed 6 bases, and the junction held 4 bases outside the gene matches. The CDR3 spans 12 residues. Germline CDR1 reads MNHEY; CDR2 reads SVGEGT. CDR3: CASSQGENGYTF. The CDR3 DNA reads TGTGCCAGCAGCCAGGGGGAGAATGGCTACACCTTC.

This clonotype was recorded at least ten times. The rearrangement uses TRBV7-9 and TRBJ1-2; D possibly corresponds to TRBD1 (5 bases). V dropped 1 base and J dropped 0 bases, with 15 bases sitting between them. This CDR3 is 17 amino acids long. Germline V gene lookup returns CDR1 SEHNR and CDR2 FQNEAQ (reference sequence). DNA for the CDR3: TGTGCCAGCAGCTTAGAGCCAGGGAGGGGTGCTAACTATGGCTACACCTTC. This translates into CASSLEPGRGANYGYTF.

The chain uses TRBV10-3 and TRBJ1-2; 10 nucleotides match TRBD1. The germline CDR1 and CDR2 sequences are ENHRY and SYGVKD. The length of the CDR3 is 15 residues. Trimming cost V 6 bases and J 4 bases; bases outside gene matches: 8. The CDR3 reads CAISRDRGLSYGYTF. In nucleotides, the CDR3 is TGTGCCATCAGCCGGGACAGGGGCCTGAGCTATGGCTACACCTTC.

The chain is built from TRBV20-1 and TRBJ2-5; no clear D. Per the germline V gene, CDR1 is DFQATT and CDR2 is SNEGSKA (reference sequence). The V gene lost 5 bases and the J gene lost 5 bases, with 3 bases spanning the gap. There are 9 residues in the CDR3. CDR3 in amino acids: CSASETQYF. The CDR3 nucleotides read TGCAGTGCTTCGGAGACCCAGTACTTC.

Many counts were recorded for this clonotype. This sequence joins TRBV7-3 and TRBJ2-3, with D unresolved. With 0 bases removed from V and 6 bases from J, the gap between germline ends came to 10 bases. Germline-derived CDR1 and CDR2 are SGHTA and FQGTGA. This CDR3 comprises 14 residues. The CDR3 reads CASSLTMGWDTQYF. The CDR3 DNA is TGTGCCAGCAGCTTAACGATGGGGTGGGATACGCAGTATTTT.

This clonotype came up a few times. The rearrangement joins TRBV3-1 to TRBJ2-3, with TRBD2 identical over 10 bases. Germline-derived CDR1 and CDR2 are LGHDT and YNNKEL (reference sequence). The CDR3 is 17 residues long. Losses at the gene ends were 0 bases for V and 3 bases for J; bases not matched to a gene: 6. CDR3 loop: CASSQDWIAGGTDTQYF. CDR3 sequence (DNA): TGTGCCAGCAGCCAAGATTGGATAGCGGGGGGTACAGATACGCAGTATTTT.

At least ten counts were recorded for this clonotype. The chain links TRBV7-7 to TRBJ2-1; 11 bases are a match to TRBD2. Looked up from germline, CDR1 is SSHAT and CDR2 is FNYEAQ (reference sequence). Losses at the gene ends were 5 bases for V and 8 bases for J; bases not matched to a gene: 11. CDR3 length: 16 amino acids. Here the CDR3 DNA reads TGTGCCAGCAGCGCCCAGACTAGCGGGGTGGGGGATGAGCAGTTCTTC. Translation gives CASSAQTSGVGDEQFF. The full variable domain, in which reference TRBV7-7 and TRBJ2-1 provide the parts outside the CDR3, is GAGVSQSPRYKVTKRGQDVTLRCDPISSHATLYWYQQALGQGPEFLTYFNYEAQPDKSGLPSDRFSAERPEGSISTLTIQRTEQRDSAMYRCASSAQTSGVGDEQFFGPGTRLTVL.

The chain employs TRBV29-1 and TRBJ1-2; unclear D gene. There are 12 residues in the CDR3. The germline V gene has CDR1 SQVTM and CDR2 ANQGSEA. V gave up 5 bases and J gave up 6 bases, with 13 bases separating them. The CDR3 DNA reads as TGCAGCGTTTCCCCACCCGATAATGGCTACACCTTC. Its translation is CSVSPPDNGYTF.

The J gene is TRBJ1-4, the V gene TRBV12-3 or TRBV12-4; no reliable D call. With 5 bases removed from V and 4 bases from J, the gap between germline ends came to 11 bases. CDR3 length: 14 amino acids. CDR3 DNA sequence: TGTGCCAGCAGTCAAGACGGACTTAATGAAAAACTGTTTTTT. Its translation is CASSQDGLNEKLFF.

This clonotype was detected many times. The V and J genes are TRBV12-3 or TRBV12-4 and TRBJ1-2; 7 bases fit TRBD1. V lost 3 bases and J lost 5; bases outside the gene matches: 6. The CDR3 is made up of 14 amino acids. The CDR3 loop reads CASSFRGGQYGYTF. CDR3 in DNA: TGTGCCAGCAGTTTTCGGGGGGGACAGTATGGCTACACCTTC.

This chain joins TRBV19 and TRBJ2-1, with a possible D match to TRBD1 (6 bases). V dropped 3 bases and J dropped 8 bases, with 29 bases sitting between them. The CDR3 extends over 19 amino acids. Germline loops: CDR1 LNHDA, CDR2 SQIVND (reference sequence). CDR3 in amino acids: CASSIGVGLWGPLSDEQFF. DNA for the CDR3: TGTGCCAGTAGTATCGGTGTGGGCTTGTGGGGGCCATTAAGCGATGAGCAGTTCTTC.

V usage is TRBV7-2 and J usage is TRBJ1-2; D is ambiguous. Per germline, CDR1 SGHTA and CDR2 FQGNSA. The CDR3 contains 15 residues. V gave up 3 bases and J gave up 0 bases, with 11 bases separating them. The CDR3 DNA is TGTGCCAGCAGCTTGGAGGGAAGATCTAACTATGGCTACACCTTC. It specifies CASSLEGRSNYGYTF.

Many counts were recorded for this clonotype. The chain employs TRBV12-3 or TRBV12-4 and TRBJ2-2, with D perhaps TRBD2 (6 bases). The V end was cut by 6 bases, the J end by 1 base, with 15 bases between. This CDR3 has 16 residues. The CDR3 protein is CASSPGRGENTGELFF. The CDR3 region has the DNA TGTGCCAGCAGCCCCGGGAGAGGGGAGAACACCGGGGAGCTGTTTTTT.

The chain employs TRBV7-9 and TRBJ2-3, with D possibly being TRBD1 (5 bases). The V end lost 5 bases, the J end lost 1 base, and 13 bases lay between the germline ends. This CDR3 has 15 amino acids. Germline V gives CDR1 SEHNR, CDR2 FQNEAQ (reference sequence). The CDR3 is CASSLAQGRTDTQYF. The CDR3, as DNA: TGTGCCAGCAGCCTGGCTCAGGGTCGCACAGATACGCAGTATTTT. The variable domain in full, with the rest retrieved from reference TRBV7-9 and TRBJ2-3, is DTGVSQNPRHKITKRGQNVTFRCDPISEHNRLYWYRQTLGQGPEFLTYFQNEAQLEKSRLLSDRFSAERPKGSFSTLEIQRTEQGDSAMYLCASSLAQGRTDTQYFGPGTRLTVL.

The chain has TRBV7-2 and TRBJ1-2, with 8 bases fitting TRBD1. V lost 3 bases and J lost 4; bases outside the gene matches: 10. CDR1 is SGHTA and CDR2 is FQGNSA in the germline V gene. The CDR3 covers 16 residues. The CDR3 is CASSFRLGGTGYGYTF. Here the CDR3 DNA reads TGTGCCAGCAGCTTCCGACTCGGAGGGACAGGCTATGGCTACACCTTC.

A remark on this clonotype: This is likely an artifact of a read error, given a far larger clone one base away. The J gene is TRBJ2-7, the V gene TRBV12-3 or TRBV12-4; D remains unclear. CDR3 length equals 16 residues. V dropped 0 bases and J dropped 5 bases, with 17 bases sitting between them. CDR3 in amino acids: CASSLAHEAALNEQYF. The DNA for the CDR3 is TGTGCCAGCAGTTTAGCGCACGAGGCTGCACTGAACGAGCAGTACTTC.

In the case of this clonotype: Since a much larger clone is just one base distant, this may be a read error. This CDR3 fails to terminate in the conserved phenylalanine or tryptophan, so it likely reflects a read error. The chain couples TRBV24-1 to TRBJ1-2; no clear D. Trimming stripped 4 bases from V and 4 bases from J, with 12 bases between. CDR1 KGHDR and CDR2 SFDVKD come from the germline V gene. This CDR3 spans 14 amino acids. The CDR3 DNA sequence: TGTGCCACCAGTGACCCCGGAATCGGCTATGGCTACACCTCC. It translates to CATSDPGIGYGYTS.

This sequence joins TRBV9 and TRBJ2-1; possible D gene TRBD1, 7 bases. Germline V CDR1 and CDR2: SGDLS, YYNGEE. The CDR3 consists of 15 residues. V shed 0 bases and J shed 7 bases, with 14 bases lying between them. The chain's CDR3 is CASSVAAGGWNEQFF. DNA of the CDR3: TGTGCCAGCAGCGTAGCGGCAGGGGGGTGGAATGAGCAGTTCTTC.

This sequence joins TRBV9 and TRBJ2-1; 8 bases are shared with TRBD2. With V trimmed by 0 bases and J by 7 bases, 9 bases remained unmatched. Germline V gene data show CDR1 as SGDLS and CDR2 as YYNGEE. This CDR3 region has 16 residues. This CDR3 reads CASSVGGSGSWNEQFF. The CDR3 nucleotides read TGTGCCAGCAGCGTAGGAGGAAGCGGGAGTTGGAATGAGCAGTTCTTC.

This clonotype was observed many times. V gene TRBV24-1 combines with J gene TRBJ2-1; 9 positions agree with TRBD1. V was pared by 3 bases and J by 7 bases, with 15 bases of the junction left unmatched. Germline values: CDR1 KGHDR, CDR2 SFDVKD. CDR3 length: 18 residues. CDR3: CATSDPTGGAGDGNEQFF. As DNA, the CDR3 is TGTGCCACCAGTGATCCGACAGGGGGTGCGGGAGATGGGAATGAGCAGTTCTTC.

In this sample, this clonotype turned up many times. The chain links TRBV7-9 to TRBJ2-5, with D possibly TRBD2 on 5 matching bases. Trimming stripped 8 bases from V and 0 bases from J, with 13 bases between. CDR3 length: 14 residues. The germline V gene encodes CDR1 SEHNR and CDR2 FQNEAQ (reference sequence). CDR3 protein: CASVQRSYQETQYF. The DNA of the CDR3 is TGTGCCAGCGTCCAGCGGAGCTACCAAGAGACCCAGTACTTC.

This clonotype was detected many times. The chain uses TRBV20-1 and TRBJ2-2, with 12 bases fitting TRBD2. Germline CDR1 is DFQATT and CDR2 is SNEGSKA (reference sequence). The CDR3 loop spans 15 amino acids. Germline trimming cut 3 bases from V and 5 bases from J; bases unmatched to any gene: 4. The CDR3, as DNA: TGCAGTGCTAGGACTAGCGGGAGATCGACCGGGGAGCTGTTTTTT. It is translated as CSARTSGRSTGELFF.

This clonotype occurred many times. The V call is TRBV24-1, the J call TRBJ2-7; the match to TRBD1 covers 8 bases. This CDR3 comprises 17 residues. With V trimmed by 0 bases and J by 5 bases, 11 bases remained unmatched. Germline V gene lookup returns CDR1 KGHDR and CDR2 SFDVKD. The CDR3 region has the DNA TGTGCCACCAGTGATTTGCCCAGCCCGGCAGGGGGCCACGAGCAGTACTTC. Encoded protein: CATSDLPSPAGGHEQYF.